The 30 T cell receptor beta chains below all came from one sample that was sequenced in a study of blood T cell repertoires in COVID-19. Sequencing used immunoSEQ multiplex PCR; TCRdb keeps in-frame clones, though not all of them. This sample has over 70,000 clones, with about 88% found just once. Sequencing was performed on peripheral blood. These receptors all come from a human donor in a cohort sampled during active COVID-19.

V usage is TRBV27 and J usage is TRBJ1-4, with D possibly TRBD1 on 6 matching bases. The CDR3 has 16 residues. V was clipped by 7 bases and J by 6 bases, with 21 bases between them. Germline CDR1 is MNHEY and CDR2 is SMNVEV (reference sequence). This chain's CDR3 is CASTLNEGNRDEKLFF. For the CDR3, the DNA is TGTGCCAGCACTCTTAATGAAGGGAACAGGGATGAAAAACTGTTTTTT.

The CDR3 reads CASPRGHRNQPQHF. In DNA, the CDR3 is TGTGCCAGCCCCCGAGGGCATCGCAATCAGCCCCAGCATTTT. V usage is TRBV6-5 and J usage is TRBJ1-5; no reliable D call. The CDR3 spans 14 residues. Trimming removed 8 bases at V and 2 bases at J, with 13 bases between. Germline assignment: CDR1 MNHEY and CDR2 SVGAGI.

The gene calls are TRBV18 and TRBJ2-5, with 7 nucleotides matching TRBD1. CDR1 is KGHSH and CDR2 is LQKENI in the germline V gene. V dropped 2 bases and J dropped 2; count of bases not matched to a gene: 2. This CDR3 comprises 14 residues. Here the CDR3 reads CASSPGTAQETQYF. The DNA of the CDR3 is TGTGCCAGCTCACCAGGGACAGCACAAGAGACCCAGTACTTC.

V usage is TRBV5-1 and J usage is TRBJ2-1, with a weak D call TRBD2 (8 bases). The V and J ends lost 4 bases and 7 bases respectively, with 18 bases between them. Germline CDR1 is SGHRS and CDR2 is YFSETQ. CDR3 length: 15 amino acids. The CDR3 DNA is TGCGCCAGCAGCGCCGGGGGGGAGGGGGCTAATGAGCAGTTCTTC. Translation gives CASSAGGEGANEQFF.

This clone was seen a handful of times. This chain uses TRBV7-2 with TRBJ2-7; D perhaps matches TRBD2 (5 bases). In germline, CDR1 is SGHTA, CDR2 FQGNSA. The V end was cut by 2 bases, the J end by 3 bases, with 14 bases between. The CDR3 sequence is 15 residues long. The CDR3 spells CASSLSYGLNYEQYF. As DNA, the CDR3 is TGTGCCAGCAGCTTATCTTATGGACTGAACTACGAGCAGTACTTC. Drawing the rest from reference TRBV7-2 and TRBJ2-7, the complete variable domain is GAGVSQSPSNKVTEKGKDVELRCDPISGHTALYWYRQSLGQGLEFLIYFQGNSAPDKSGLPSDRFSAERTGGSVSTLTIQRTQQEDSAVYLCASSLSYGLNYEQYFGPGTRLTVT.

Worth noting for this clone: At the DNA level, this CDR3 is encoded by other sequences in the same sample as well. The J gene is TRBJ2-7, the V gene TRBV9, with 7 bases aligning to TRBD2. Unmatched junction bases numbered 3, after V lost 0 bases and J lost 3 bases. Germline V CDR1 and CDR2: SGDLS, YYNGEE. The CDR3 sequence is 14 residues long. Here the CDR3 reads CASSVAGGDYEQYF. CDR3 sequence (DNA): TGTGCCAGCAGCGTAGCTGGGGGGGACTACGAGCAGTACTTC.

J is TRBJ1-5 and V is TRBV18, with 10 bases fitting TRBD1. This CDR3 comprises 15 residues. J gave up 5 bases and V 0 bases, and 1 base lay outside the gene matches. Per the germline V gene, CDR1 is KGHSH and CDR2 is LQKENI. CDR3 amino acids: CASSPPTGGDQPQHF. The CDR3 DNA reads TGTGCCAGCTCACCACCGACAGGGGGCGATCAGCCCCAGCATTTT.

The chain's CDR3 is CASRSGSLAKNIQYF. DNA for the CDR3: TGTGCCAGCAGGAGCGGGAGCCTAGCCAAAAACATTCAGTACTTC. This chain connects TRBV6-5 to TRBJ2-4, with 8 bases that match TRBD2. The CDR3 consists of 15 residues. Germline V CDR1 and CDR2: MNHEY, SVGAGI. Trimming removed 6 bases from V and 0 bases from J; junction bases left unmatched: 4.

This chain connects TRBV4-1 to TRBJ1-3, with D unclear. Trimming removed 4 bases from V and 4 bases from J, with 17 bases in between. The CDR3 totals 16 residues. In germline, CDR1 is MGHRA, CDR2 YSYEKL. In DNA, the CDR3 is TGCGCCAGCAGCCGGGAGGGTGGCGGTAGGGGAAACACCATATATTTT. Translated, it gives CASSREGGGRGNTIYF.

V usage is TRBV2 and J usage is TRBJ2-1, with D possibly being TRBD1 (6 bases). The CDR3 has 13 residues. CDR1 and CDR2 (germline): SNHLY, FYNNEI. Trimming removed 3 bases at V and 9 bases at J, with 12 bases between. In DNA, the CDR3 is TGTGCCAGCAGTGACGTCCCCAGGGGTGAGCAGTTCTTC. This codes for CASSDVPRGEQFF.

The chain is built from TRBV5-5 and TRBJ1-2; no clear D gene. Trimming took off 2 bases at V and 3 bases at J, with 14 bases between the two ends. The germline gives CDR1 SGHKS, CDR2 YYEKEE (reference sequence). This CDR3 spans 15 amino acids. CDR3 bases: TGTGCCAGCAGCTTACTAGGGAATACGGACTATGGCTACACCTTC. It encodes CASSLLGNTDYGYTF.

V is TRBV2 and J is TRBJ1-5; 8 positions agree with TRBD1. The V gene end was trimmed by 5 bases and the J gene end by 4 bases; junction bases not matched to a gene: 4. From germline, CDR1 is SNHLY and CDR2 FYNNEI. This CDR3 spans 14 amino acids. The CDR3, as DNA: TGTGCCAGCAGTCCTTGGACAGGGAATCAGCCCCAGCATTTT. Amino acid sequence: CASSPWTGNQPQHF. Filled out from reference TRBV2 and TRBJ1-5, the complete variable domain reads EPEVTQTPSHQVTQMGQEVILRCVPISNHLYFYWYRQILGQKVEFLVSFYNNEISEKSEIFDDQFSVERPDGSNFTLKIRSTKLEDSAMYFCASSPWTGNQPQHFGDGTRLSIL.

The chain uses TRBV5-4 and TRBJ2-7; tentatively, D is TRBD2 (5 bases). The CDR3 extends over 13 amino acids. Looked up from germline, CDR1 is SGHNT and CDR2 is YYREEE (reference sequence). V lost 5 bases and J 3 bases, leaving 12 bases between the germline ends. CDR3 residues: CASSSGLDYEQYF. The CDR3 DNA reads TGTGCCAGCAGTTCCGGACTGGACTACGAGCAGTACTTC.

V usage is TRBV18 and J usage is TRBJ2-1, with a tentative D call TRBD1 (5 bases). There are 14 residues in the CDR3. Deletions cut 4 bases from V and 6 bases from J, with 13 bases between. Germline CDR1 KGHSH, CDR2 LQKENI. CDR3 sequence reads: CASSRSRQLNEQFF. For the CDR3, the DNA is TGTGCCAGCTCACGAAGTCGACAGCTCAATGAGCAGTTCTTC.

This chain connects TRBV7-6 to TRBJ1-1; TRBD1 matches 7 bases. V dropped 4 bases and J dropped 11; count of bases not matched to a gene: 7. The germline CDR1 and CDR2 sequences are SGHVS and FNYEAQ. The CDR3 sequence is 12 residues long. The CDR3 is CASSSSTGEAFF. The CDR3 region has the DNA TGTGCCAGCAGCTCGTCTACAGGGGAGGCTTTCTTT.

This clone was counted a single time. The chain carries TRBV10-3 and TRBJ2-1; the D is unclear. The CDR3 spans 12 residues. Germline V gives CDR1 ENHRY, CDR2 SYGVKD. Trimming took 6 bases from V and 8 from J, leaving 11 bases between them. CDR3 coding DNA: TGTGCCATCAGCCCGCGACGGGATGAGCAGTTCTTC. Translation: CAISPRRDEQFF.

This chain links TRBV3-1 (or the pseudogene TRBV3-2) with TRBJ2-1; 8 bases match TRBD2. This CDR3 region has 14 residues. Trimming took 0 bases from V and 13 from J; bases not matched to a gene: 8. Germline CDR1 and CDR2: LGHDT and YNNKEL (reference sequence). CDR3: CASSQDGTRYKQFF. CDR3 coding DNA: TGTGCCAGCAGCCAAGATGGGACTAGATATAAACAGTTCTTC.

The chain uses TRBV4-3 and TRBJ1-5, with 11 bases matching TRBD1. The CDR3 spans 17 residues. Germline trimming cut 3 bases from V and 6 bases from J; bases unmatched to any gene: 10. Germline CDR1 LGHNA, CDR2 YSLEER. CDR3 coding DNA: TGCGCCAGCAGCCAGGACGCCGGGACAGGGGGGATTCAGCCCCAGCATTTT. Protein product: CASSQDAGTGGIQPQHF.

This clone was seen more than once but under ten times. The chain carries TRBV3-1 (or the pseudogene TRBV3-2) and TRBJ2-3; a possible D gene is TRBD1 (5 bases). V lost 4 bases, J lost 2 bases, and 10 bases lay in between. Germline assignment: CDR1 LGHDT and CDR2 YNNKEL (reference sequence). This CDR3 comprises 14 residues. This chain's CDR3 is CASSRGQFTDTQYF. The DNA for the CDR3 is TGTGCCAGCAGCCGAGGACAATTCACAGATACGCAGTATTTT.

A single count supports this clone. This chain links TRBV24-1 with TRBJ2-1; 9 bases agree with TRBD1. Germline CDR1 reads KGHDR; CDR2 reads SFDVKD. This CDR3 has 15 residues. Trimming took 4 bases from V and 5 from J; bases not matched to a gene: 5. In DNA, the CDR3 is TGTGCCACCAGTGACCCGGGACAGGGCAACAATGAGCAGTTCTTC. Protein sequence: CATSDPGQGNNEQFF.

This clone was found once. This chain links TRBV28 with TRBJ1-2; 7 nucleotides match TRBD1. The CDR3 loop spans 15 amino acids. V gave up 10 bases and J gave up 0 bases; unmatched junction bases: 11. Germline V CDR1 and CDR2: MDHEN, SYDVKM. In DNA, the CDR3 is TGTGCCACCCTAAGAGGGGGCGCCTCTAACTATGGCTACACCTTC. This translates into CATLRGGASNYGYTF.

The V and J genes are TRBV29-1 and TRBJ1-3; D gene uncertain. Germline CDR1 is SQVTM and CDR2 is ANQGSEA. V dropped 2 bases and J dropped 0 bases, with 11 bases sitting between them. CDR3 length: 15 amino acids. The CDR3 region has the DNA TGCAGCGTTGAAACGGTGGGGAGCTCTGGAAACACCATATATTTT. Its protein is CSVETVGSSGNTIYF.

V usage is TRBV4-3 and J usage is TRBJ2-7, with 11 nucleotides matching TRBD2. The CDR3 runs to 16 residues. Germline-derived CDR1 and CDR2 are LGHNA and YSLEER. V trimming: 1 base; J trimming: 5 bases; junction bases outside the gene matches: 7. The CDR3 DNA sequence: TGCGCCAGCAGCCAAGCGGTGGGACTAGCGGCCCACGAGCAGTACTTC. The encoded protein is CASSQAVGLAAHEQYF.

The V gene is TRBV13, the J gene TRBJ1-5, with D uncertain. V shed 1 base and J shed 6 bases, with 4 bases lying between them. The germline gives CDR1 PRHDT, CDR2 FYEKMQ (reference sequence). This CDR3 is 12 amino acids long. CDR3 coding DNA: TGTGCCAGCAGCTTAGCCGGTCAGCCCCAGCATTTT. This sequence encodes CASSLAGQPQHF.

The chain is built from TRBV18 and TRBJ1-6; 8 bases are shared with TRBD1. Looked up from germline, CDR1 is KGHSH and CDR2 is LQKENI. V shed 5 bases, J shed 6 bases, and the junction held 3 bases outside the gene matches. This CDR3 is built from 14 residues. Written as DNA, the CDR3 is TGTGCCAGCTCAATAGGACAGGGTAATTCACCCCTCCACTTT. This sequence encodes CASSIGQGNSPLHF.

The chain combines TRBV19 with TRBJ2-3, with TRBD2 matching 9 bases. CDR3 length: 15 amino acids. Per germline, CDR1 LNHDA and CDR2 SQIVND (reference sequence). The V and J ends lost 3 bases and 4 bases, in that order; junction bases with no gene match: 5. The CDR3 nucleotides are TGTGCCAGTAGTATGGCGGGGGGGCCCGCAGATACGCAGTATTTT. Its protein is CASSMAGGPADTQYF. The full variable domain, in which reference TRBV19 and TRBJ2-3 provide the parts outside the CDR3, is DGGITQSPKYLFRKEGQNVTLSCEQNLNHDAMYWYRQDPGQGLRLIYYSQIVNDFQKGDIAEGYSVSREKKESFPLTVTSAQKNPTAFYLCASSMAGGPADTQYFGPGTRLTVL.

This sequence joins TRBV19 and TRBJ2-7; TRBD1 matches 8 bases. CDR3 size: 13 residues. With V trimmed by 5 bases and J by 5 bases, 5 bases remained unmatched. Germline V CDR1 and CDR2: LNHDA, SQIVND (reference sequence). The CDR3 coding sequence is TGTGCCAGTAGTCCCGGGACAGGCCACGAGCAGTACTTC. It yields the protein CASSPGTGHEQYF.

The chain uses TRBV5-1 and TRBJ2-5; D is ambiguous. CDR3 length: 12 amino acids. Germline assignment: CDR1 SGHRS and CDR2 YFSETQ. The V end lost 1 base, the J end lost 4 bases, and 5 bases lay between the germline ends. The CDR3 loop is CASSLHGETQYF. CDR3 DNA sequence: TGCGCCAGCAGCTTGCACGGAGAGACCCAGTACTTC.

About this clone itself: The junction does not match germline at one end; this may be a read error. The CDR3, as DNA: TGTGCCAGTAGTAGAGACCGCGGGGGGCTGTTTTTT. This encodes CASSRDRGGLFF. The chain has TRBV19 and TRBJ2-2; 7 bases are shared with TRBD2. The CDR3 runs 12 residues. Germline V CDR1 and CDR2: LNHDA, SQIVND (reference sequence).

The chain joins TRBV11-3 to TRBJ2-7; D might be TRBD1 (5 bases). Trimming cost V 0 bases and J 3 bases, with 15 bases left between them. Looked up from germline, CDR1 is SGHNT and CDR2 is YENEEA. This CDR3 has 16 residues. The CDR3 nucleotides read TGTGCCAGCAGCTTAGATCAAGTCGGGCAGGGCTACGAGCAGTACTTC. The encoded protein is CASSLDQVGQGYEQYF. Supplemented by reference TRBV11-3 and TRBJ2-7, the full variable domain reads EAGVVQSPRYKIIEKKQPVAFWCNPISGHNTLYWYLQNLGQGPELLIRYENEEAVDDSQLPKDRFSAERLKGVDSTLKIQPAELGDSAVYLCASSLDQVGQGYEQYFGPGTRLTVT.